The present T cell receptor beta chain was sequenced within a study of cytomegalovirus exposure and HLA in healthy donors. Study summary: HLA-typed donors were the source of about 85 million unique TCRs held in an early data release. Study conclusions and caveats: At a 0.05 false discovery rate, a later analysis found about 17,000 TCR beta sequences to be associated with HLA alleles. Some public TCRs appeared in many individuals, while most sequences were rare. Reportedly, TCR beta sequences accurately predicted HLA-A and HLA-B alleles in most subjects.

The CDR3 consists of 15 residues. Germline V gene data show CDR1 as MDHEN and CDR2 as SYDVKM. A multiplex PCR was run with 60 Vbeta primers and 13 Jbeta primers. The repertoire was sequenced with immunoSEQ multiplex PCR; TCRdb's copy has only in-frame clones and lacks some. The top ten clones hold approximately 7.8% of a sample with over 100,000 clones, about 74% of them seen once. Regarding this clone: Its antigen is still unknown. Relative to the germline gene, one junction end is altered; a read error may explain this.

The sample taken for sequencing was PBMCs. This clonotype was sampled from a male donor in good health and CMV-seronegative. The V gene is TRBV28, the J gene TRBJ2-1; 7 bases are a match to TRBD2. CDR3 amino acids: CAGRQAGLLGGEQFF. In nucleotides, the CDR3 is TGTGCCGGCAGGCAAGCGGGACTCCTGGGGGGGGAGCAGTTCTTC.